This T cell receptor beta chain derives from a study of naive and memory T cell subsets. Study findings and constraints: Over 85% of naive TCR sequences appeared only once, unlike memory subsets.

The CDR3 has 15 amino acids. The germline V gene has CDR1 LGHNA and CDR2 YSLEER. The V and J ends lost 3 bases and 5 bases, in that order; junction bases with no gene match: 8. An equimolar mix of two oligonucleotides served as the beta constant-region primer for TRBC1 and TRBC2. Four rounds of PCR amplified the ligated cDNA using nested alpha and beta constant-region primers plus SP2. Ligation attached a single-stranded oligonucleotide with a 12-nucleotide UMI and the SP2 primer to the cDNA 3' end. TCRdb re-called the UMI-ligation and nested PCR reads with MiXCR, one entry per CDR3 protein. The repertoire includes about 1,400 distinct CDR3 sequences, nearly 7.5% of them detected once, and 70% to 90% sits in the top ten. CD4 T cells were positively selected, then CD8 T cells from the CD4-negative fraction. This clonotype was detected a few times. Its antigen is as yet unknown.

Sequencing was performed on CD8+ TEMRA cells from blood. Subset given: effector memory re-expressing CD45RA, CD45RA+ CD27-. The rearrangement links TRBV4-3 to TRBJ2-7, with 9 nucleotides matching TRBD1. The receptor comes from a human donor in good health. The CDR3 nucleotides are TGCGCCAGCAGCCAGGGACAGGGTGAGTTCCACGAGCAGTACTTC. Amino acids: CASSQGQGEFHEQYF.